The clone carrying this TCR beta chain has at least ten counts. Its matching antigen is unknown. This specimen comes from a study of read filtering for tumor transcriptome and immune sequencing. General study findings and limits: IR-seq and RNA-seq agreed better without single-read clonotypes. The CD138-negative fraction was mixed bone marrow immune cells, not pure T cells.

Every patient had bone marrow sampled while the disease was active. V lost 9 bases to trimming and J lost 2 bases, with 19 bases between them. Germline CDR1 and CDR2: ENHRY and SYGVKD. CDR3 length equals 15 residues. Molecular barcoded adaptors covering alpha/delta and beta/gamma chains were used on roughly 400 ng RNA. TCRdb reanalysed the reads using MiXCR and keeps one entry per CDR3 protein. The sample yields under 150,000 distinct CDR3 sequences, approximately 13% seen once. This chain joins TRBV10-3 and TRBJ1-1, with D possibly being TRBD1 (6 bases). This receptor was identified in a donor at least 40 years old with multiple myeloma. The source material was a population of CD138-negative cells sorted from bone marrow. CDR3 nucleotides: TGTGCCATTCCACAGGGAGGGAGGGCTAACACTGAAGCTTTCTTT. This gives the protein CAIPQGGRANTEAFF.